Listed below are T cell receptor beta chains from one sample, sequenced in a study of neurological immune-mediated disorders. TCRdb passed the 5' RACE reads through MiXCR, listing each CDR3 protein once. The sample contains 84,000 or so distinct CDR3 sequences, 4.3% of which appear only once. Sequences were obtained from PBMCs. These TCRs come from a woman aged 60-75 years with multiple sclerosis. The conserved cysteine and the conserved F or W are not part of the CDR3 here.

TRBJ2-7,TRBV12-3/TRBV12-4,ASSLHGREQY
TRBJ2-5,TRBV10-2,ASSEGGVGNRGQETQY
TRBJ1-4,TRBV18,ASSPLRRDEKLF
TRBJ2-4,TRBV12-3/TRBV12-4,ASSLGGTGKNIQY
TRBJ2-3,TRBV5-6,ASSSDRGRSTDTQY
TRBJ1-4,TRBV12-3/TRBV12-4,ASSTVRQTNEKLF
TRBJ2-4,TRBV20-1,SAPRTGGPYIQY
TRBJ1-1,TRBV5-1,ASSLGQVIGDTEAF
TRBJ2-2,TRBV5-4,ASSLALARSTGELF
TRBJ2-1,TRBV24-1,ATSGSGSNNEQF
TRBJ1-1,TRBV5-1,ASSSQQGTSNTEAF
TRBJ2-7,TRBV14,ASSRDRSSYEQY
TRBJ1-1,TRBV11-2,ASYRGGRTEAF
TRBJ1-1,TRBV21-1,ARMGLLNTEAF
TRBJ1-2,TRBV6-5,ASRFSNYGYT